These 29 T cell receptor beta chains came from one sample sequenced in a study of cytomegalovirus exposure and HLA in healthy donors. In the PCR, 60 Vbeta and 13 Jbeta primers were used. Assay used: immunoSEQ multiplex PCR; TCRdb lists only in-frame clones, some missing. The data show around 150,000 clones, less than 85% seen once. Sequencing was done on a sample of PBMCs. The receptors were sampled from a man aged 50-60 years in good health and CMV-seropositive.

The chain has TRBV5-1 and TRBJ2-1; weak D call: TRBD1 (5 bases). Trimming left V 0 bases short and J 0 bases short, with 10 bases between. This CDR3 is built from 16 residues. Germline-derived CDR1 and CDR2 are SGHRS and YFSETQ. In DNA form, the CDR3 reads TGCGCCAGCAGCTTGGACAGAAGGGGCTCCTACAATGAGCAGTTCTTC. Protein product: CASSLDRRGSYNEQFF.

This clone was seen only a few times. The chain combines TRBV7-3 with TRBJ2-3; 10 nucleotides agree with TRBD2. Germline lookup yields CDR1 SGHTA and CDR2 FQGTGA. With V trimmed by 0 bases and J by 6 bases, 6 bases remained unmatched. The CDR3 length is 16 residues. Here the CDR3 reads CASSLTSGRPGDTQYF. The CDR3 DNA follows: TGTGCCAGCAGCTTAACTAGCGGGAGGCCAGGGGATACGCAGTATTTT.

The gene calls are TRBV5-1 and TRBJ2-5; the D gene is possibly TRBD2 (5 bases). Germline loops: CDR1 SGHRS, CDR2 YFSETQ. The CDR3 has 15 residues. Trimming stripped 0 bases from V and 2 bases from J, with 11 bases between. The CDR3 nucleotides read TGCGCCAGCAGCTTGGCCGGGGTACAGCAAGAGACCCAGTACTTC. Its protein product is CASSLAGVQQETQYF.

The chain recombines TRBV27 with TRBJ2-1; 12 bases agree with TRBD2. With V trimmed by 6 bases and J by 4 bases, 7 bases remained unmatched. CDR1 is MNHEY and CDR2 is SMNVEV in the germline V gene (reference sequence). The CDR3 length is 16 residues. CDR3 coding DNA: TGTGCCAGCAGACCTAGCGGGAGGGAGATATACAATGAGCAGTTCTTC. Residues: CASRPSGREIYNEQFF.

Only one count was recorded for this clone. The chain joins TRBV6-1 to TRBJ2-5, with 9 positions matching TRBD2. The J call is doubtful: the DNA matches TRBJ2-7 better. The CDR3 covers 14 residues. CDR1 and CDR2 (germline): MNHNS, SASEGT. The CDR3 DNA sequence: TGTGCCTCCTTCTCGGCTAGCGGGGCCTACGAGCAGTACTTC. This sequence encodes CASFSASGAYEQYF.

DNA for the CDR3: TGTGCCTGGGGACAGGGGGGGGCTTTCTTT. Its protein is CAWGQGGAFF. The chain is built from TRBV30 and TRBJ1-1; 10 bases match TRBD1. Germline assignment: CDR1 GTSNPN and CDR2 SVGIG (reference sequence). The trim removed 5 bases at V and 11 bases at J, leaving 2 bases unmatched. The CDR3 loop spans 10 amino acids.

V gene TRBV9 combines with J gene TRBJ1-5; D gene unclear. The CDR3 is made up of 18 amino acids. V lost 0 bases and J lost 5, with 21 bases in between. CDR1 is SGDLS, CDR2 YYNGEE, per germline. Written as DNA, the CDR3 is TGTGCCAGCAGCGTAGCTGGAGACAATGGGGAGGTGGATCAGCCCCAGCATTTT. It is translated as CASSVAGDNGEVDQPQHF.

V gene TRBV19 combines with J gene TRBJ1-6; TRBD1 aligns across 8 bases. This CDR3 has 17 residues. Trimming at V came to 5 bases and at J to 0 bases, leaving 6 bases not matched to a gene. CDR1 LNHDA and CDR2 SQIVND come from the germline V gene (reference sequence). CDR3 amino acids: CASSSGQGSSYNSPLHF. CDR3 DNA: TGTGCCAGTAGTTCAGGACAGGGAAGCTCCTATAATTCACCCCTCCACTTT.

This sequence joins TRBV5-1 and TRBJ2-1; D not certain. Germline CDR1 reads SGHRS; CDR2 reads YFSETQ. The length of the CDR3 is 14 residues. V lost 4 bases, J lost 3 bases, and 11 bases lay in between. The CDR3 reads CASSLTWNYNEQFF. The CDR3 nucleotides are TGCGCCAGCAGCCTGACATGGAACTACAATGAGCAGTTCTTC.

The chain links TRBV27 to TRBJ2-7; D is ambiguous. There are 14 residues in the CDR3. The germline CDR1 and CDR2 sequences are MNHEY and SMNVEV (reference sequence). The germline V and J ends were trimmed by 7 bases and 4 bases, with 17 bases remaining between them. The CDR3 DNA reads TGTGCCAGCAAATCGAGAACTTTTCCTTACGAGCAGTACTTC. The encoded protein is CASKSRTFPYEQYF.

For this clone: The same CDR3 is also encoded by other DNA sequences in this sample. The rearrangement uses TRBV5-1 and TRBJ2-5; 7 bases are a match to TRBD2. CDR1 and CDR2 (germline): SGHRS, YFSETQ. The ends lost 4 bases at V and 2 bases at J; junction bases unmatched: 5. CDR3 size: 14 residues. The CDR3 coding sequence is TGCGCCAGCAGCCGGGGGACTAAGCAAGAGACCCAGTACTTC. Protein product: CASSRGTKQETQYF.

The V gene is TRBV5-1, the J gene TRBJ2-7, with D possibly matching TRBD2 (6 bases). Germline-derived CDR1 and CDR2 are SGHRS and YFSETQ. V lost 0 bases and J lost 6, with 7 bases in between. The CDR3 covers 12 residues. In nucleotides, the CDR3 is TGCGCCAGCAGCTTGGTGGGGGGCGAGCAGTACTTC. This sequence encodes CASSLVGGEQYF.

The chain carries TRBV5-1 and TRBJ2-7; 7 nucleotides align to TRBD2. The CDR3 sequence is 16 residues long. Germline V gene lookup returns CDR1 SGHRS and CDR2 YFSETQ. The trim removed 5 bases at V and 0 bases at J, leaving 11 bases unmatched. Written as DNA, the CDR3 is TGCGCCAGCAGACCCGGCCGGGGGGAGAGCTCCTACGAGCAGTACTTC. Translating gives CASRPGRGESSYEQYF.

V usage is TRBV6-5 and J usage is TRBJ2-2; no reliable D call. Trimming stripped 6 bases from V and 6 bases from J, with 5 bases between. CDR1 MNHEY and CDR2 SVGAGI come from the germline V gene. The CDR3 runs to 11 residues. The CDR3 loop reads CASSRSGELFF. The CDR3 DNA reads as TGTGCCAGCAGCCGGTCCGGGGAGCTGTTTTTT.

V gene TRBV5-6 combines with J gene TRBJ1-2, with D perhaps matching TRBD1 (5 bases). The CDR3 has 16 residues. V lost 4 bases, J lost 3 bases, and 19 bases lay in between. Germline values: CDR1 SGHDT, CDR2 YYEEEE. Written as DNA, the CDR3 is TGTGCCAGCAGCAATTCATTGGGGGGATTCGACTATGGCTACACCTTC. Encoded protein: CASSNSLGGFDYGYTF.

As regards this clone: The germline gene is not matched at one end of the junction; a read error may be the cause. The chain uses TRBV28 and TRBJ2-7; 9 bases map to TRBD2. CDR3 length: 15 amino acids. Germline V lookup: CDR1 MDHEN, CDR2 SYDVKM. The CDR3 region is CASSLISGSDYAQYF. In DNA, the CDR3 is TGTGCCAGCAGTTTAATTAGCGGGAGTGATTACGCGCAGTACTTC.

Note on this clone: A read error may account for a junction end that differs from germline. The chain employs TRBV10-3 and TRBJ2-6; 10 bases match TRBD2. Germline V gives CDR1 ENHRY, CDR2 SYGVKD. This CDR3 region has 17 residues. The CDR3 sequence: CAISLASGSTGANVLTF. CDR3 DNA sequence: TGTGCCATCAGTCTAGCTAGCGGGAGTACTGGGGCCAATGTCCTGACTTTC.

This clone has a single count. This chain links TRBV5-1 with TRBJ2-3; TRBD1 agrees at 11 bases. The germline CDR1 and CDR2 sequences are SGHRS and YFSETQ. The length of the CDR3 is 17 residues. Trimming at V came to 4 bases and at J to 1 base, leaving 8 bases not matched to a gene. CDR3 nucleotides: TGCGCCAGCAGCCAACAACCGGGACAGGGGGGCACAGATACGCAGTATTTT. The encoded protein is CASSQQPGQGGTDTQYF.

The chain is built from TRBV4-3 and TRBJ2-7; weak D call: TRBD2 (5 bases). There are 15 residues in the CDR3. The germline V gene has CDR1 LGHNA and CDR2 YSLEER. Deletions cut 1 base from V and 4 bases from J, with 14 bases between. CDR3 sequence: CASSQGGSSSYEQYF. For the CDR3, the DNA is TGCGCCAGCAGCCAAGGAGGGTCTAGCAGTTACGAGCAGTACTTC.

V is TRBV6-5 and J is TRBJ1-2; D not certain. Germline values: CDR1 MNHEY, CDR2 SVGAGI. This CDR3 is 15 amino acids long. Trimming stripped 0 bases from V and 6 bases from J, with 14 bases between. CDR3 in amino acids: CASSYSRRGYNGYTF. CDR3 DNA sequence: TGTGCCAGCAGTTACTCGAGGCGAGGGTATAATGGCTACACCTTC.

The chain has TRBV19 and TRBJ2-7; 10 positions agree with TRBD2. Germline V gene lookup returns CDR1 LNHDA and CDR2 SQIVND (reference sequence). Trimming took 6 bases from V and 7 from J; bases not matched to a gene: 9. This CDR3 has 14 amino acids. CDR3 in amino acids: CASRQSSGSGEQYF. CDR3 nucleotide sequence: TGTGCCAGTAGGCAGTCTAGCGGGAGCGGGGAGCAGTACTTC.

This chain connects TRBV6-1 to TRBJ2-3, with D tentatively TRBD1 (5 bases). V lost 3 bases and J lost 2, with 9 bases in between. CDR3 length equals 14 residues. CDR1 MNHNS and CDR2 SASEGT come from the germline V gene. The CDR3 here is CASSEGLLTDTQYF. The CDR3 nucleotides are TGTGCCAGCAGTGAGGGGCTACTCACAGATACGCAGTATTTT.

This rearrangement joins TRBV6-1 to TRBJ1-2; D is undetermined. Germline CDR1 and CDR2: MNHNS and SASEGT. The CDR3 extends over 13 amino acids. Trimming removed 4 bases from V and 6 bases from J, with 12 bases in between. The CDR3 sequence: CASSGSGGHGYTF. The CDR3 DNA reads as TGTGCCAGCAGTGGGTCAGGTGGTCATGGCTACACCTTC.

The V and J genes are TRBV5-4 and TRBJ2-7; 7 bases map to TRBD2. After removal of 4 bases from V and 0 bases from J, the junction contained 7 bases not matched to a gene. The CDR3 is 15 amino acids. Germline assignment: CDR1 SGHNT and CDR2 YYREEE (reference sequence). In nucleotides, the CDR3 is TGTGCCAGCAGCCTAGGCGGGGGAGACTCCTACGAGCAGTACTTC. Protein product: CASSLGGGDSYEQYF.

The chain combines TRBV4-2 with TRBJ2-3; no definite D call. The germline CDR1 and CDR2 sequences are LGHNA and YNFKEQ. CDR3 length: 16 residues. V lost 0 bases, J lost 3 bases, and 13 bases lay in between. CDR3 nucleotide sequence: TGTGCCAGCAGCCAAGATCCTTCAGGTTGGACAGATACGCAGTATTTT. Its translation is CASSQDPSGWTDTQYF.

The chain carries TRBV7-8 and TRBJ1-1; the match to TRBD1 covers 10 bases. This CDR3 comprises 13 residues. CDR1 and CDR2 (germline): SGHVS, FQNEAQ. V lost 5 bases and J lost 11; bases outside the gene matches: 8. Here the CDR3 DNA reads TGTGCCAGCAGCATTCCGGGACAGGGGCCGGCTTTCTTT. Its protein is CASSIPGQGPAFF.

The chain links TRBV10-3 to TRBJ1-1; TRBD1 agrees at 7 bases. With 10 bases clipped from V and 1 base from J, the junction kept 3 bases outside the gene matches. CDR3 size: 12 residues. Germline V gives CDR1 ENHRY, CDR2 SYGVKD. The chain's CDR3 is CATGTANTEAFF. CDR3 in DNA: TGTGCCACCGGGACAGCGAACACTGAAGCTTTCTTT.

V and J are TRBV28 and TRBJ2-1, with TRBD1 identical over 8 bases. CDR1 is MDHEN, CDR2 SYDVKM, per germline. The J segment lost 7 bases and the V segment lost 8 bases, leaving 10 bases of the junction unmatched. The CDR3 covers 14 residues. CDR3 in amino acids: CASQGAGAHNEQFF. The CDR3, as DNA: TGTGCCAGCCAGGGGGCAGGTGCCCATAATGAGCAGTTCTTC. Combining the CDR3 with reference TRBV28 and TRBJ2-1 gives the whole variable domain DVKVTQSSRYLVKRTGEKVFLECVQDMDHENMFWYRQDPGLGLRLIYFSYDVKMKEKGDIPEGYSVSREKKERFSLILESASTNQTSMYLCASQGAGAHNEQFFGPGTRLTVL.

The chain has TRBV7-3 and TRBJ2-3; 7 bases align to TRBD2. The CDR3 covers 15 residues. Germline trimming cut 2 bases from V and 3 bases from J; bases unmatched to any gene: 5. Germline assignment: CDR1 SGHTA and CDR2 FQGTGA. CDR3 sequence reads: CASSLGGGWTDTQYF. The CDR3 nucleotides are TGTGCCAGCAGCTTAGGCGGGGGATGGACAGATACGCAGTATTTT.